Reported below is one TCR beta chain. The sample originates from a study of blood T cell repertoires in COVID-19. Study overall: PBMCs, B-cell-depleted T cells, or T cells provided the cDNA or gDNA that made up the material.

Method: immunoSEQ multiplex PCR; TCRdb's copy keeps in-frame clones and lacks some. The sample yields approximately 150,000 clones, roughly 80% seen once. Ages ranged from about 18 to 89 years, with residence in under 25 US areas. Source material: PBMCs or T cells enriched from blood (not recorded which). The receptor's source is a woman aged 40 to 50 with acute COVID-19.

CDR3 bases: TGTGCCAGCAGCTGGAAGCGGGAGGGCAAGGGACACAATGAGCAGTTCTTC. This sequence encodes CASSWKREGKGHNEQFF. The V and J genes are TRBV3-1 (or the pseudogene TRBV3-2) and TRBJ2-1, with TRBD2 matching over 10 bases. The germline CDR1 and CDR2 sequences are LGHDT and YNNKEL (reference sequence). The CDR3 consists of 17 residues. V was pared by 5 bases and J by 5 bases, with 12 bases of the junction left unmatched.